Listed here are 11 T cell receptor beta chains from one sample, sequenced in a study of T cells after yellow fever vaccination. One entry per CDR3 protein, called by TCRdb with MiXCR from the 5' RACE reads. This sample has 200,000 to 300,000 distinct CDR3 sequences, with roughly 13% found just once. The source material was CD4+ T cells sorted from PBMCs, sampled 45 days after the yellow fever booster vaccination. These receptors all stem from a man younger than 40 who received the YFV17D yellow fever vaccine.

V gene TRBV20-1 combines with J gene TRBJ1-5; TRBD1 is a possible D gene (6 bases). CDR3 length: 13 amino acids. Trimming pared 6 bases from V and 6 bases from J, leaving 15 bases between. Germline values: CDR1 DFQATT, CDR2 SNEGSKA (reference sequence). The CDR3 DNA reads as TGCAGTGCCTGGGGGGCTAAGGGTCAGCCCCAGCATTTT. Its translation: CSAWGAKGQPQHF.

The V and J genes are TRBV5-6 and TRBJ2-7; 8 bases line up with TRBD1. Germline-derived CDR1 and CDR2 are SGHDT and YYEEEE. V dropped 0 bases and J dropped 3; count of bases not matched to a gene: 5. The CDR3 covers 15 residues. Here the CDR3 DNA reads TGTGCCAGCAGCTTGGGAACAGGGGGTGACTACGAGCAGTACTTC. It codes for CASSLGTGGDYEQYF. The full variable domain, its missing parts supplied by reference TRBV5-6 and TRBJ2-7, is DAGVTQSPTHLIKTRGQQVTLRCSPKSGHDTVSWYQQALGQGPQFIFQYYEEEERQRGNFPDRFSGHQFPNYSSELNVNALLLGDSALYLCASSLGTGGDYEQYFGPGTRLTVT.

The chain couples TRBV15 to TRBJ2-7; D remains unclear. V lost 0 bases to trimming and J lost 6 bases, with 18 bases between them. There are 16 residues in the CDR3. The germline V gene has CDR1 LNHNV and CDR2 YYDKDF (reference sequence). The CDR3 nucleotides are TGTGCCACCAGCAGAGATAGAGGAGCGAACCCTGGCGAGCAGTACTTC. Translation gives CATSRDRGANPGEQYF.

J is TRBJ2-5 and V is TRBV7-8; 10 positions match TRBD2. Looked up from germline, CDR1 is SGHVS and CDR2 is FQNEAQ. Trimming at V came to 5 bases and at J to 5 bases, leaving 5 bases not matched to a gene. This CDR3 spans 14 amino acids. CDR3 DNA: TGTGCCAGCAGCCCCTGGGGACTAGCGGAGACCCAGTACTTC. Its protein is CASSPWGLAETQYF.

This clonotype has a handful of counts. V and J are TRBV12-3 or TRBV12-4 and TRBJ2-5; 9 nucleotides match TRBD1. The CDR3 totals 15 residues. The trim removed 3 bases at V and 5 bases at J, leaving 7 bases unmatched. DNA for the CDR3: TGTGCCAGCAGTTTTAGGGACAGGGCTTGGGAGACCCAGTACTTC. Translation gives CASSFRDRAWETQYF.

The chain has TRBV5-1 and TRBJ1-1; D may be TRBD1 (5 bases). This CDR3 region has 14 residues. Trimming left V 2 bases short and J 1 base short, with 9 bases between. The germline V gene encodes CDR1 SGHRS and CDR2 YFSETQ. This chain's CDR3 is CASSLMDTNTEAFF. CDR3 nucleotides: TGCGCCAGCAGCTTAATGGACACGAACACTGAAGCTTTCTTT.

The sample holds many counts of this clonotype. This chain links TRBV29-1 with TRBJ2-7, with TRBD1 matching over 7 bases. The CDR3 length is 13 residues. Germline CDR1 and CDR2: SQVTM and ANQGSEA. Trimming removed 5 bases from V and 2 bases from J; junction bases left unmatched: 6. The CDR3 DNA reads as TGCAGCGTTACAGGGGTTCCCACCTACGAGCAGTACTTC. It specifies CSVTGVPTYEQYF.

This clonotype was detected a few times. The chain couples TRBV7-2 to TRBJ2-2, with TRBD1 as a possible D gene (6 bases). The CDR3 runs 16 residues. Per germline, CDR1 SGHTA and CDR2 FQGNSA. The V end lost 7 bases, the J end lost 4 bases, and 19 bases lay between the germline ends. The CDR3 here is CASNRAPQGRTGELFF. The CDR3 coding sequence is TGTGCCAGCAATCGTGCCCCCCAGGGGCGCACCGGGGAGCTGTTTTTT.

This clonotype was counted a few times. This chain connects TRBV18 to TRBJ2-3; 14 nucleotides agree with TRBD2. V was pared by 3 bases and J by 4 bases, with 6 bases of the junction left unmatched. CDR1 KGHSH and CDR2 LQKENI come from the germline V gene. The CDR3 runs to 17 residues. CDR3 region: CASSPGLAGAFADTQYF. The CDR3 DNA is TGTGCCAGCTCACCGGGACTAGCGGGAGCATTCGCAGATACGCAGTATTTT.

The chain uses TRBV6-5 and TRBJ2-2, with unresolved D. The CDR3 totals 12 residues. Germline V gene sequence: CDR1 MNHEY, CDR2 SVGAGI. Trimming left V 6 bases short and J 6 bases short, with 8 bases between. In DNA, the CDR3 is TGTGCCAGCAGGAGAGATTCCGGGGAGCTGTTTTTT. Protein: CASRRDSGELFF.

The V gene is TRBV4-3, the J gene TRBJ1-2; 8 bases align to TRBD1. Germline CDR1 LGHNA, CDR2 YSLEER. The CDR3 has 15 residues. The V and J ends lost 1 base and 8 bases, in that order; junction bases with no gene match: 9. The CDR3 DNA is TGCGCCAGCAGCCAAGGGCGGACAGGGACCGGGGGCTACACCTTC. Translated: CASSQGRTGTGGYTF.